Below are 30 T cell receptor beta chains sequenced from a single sample in a study of patients and donors after allogeneic stem cell transplantation (TCRdb year 2020). The method behind the library was RT-PCR. The sequencer listed for this sample is NextSeq 550. TCRdb redid the processing of the public reads, applying fastp at Q25 and MiXCR, and retained in-frame beta chains. Duplicate CDR3 protein sequences are folded into a single record with the most common DNA and genes. The sample table holds 90,000 to 120,000 distinct CDR3 sequences, of which around 33% were seen once. The ten most abundant clones make up around 27% of the sample. Sequencing was carried out using blood, either unsorted or a sorted T cell fraction (not recorded which). These receptors were collected from a human donor who was either an allogeneic HSCT recipient or a stem cell or donor lymphocyte infusion donor (not recorded which). It is not recorded whose cells these are; they may come from a transplant donor.

The CDR3 DNA reads as TGTGCCAGCAGCTTTAGCGGGAGGGCCACCGATACGCAGTATTTT. Protein sequence: CASSFSGRATDTQYF. The chain couples TRBV5-6 to TRBJ2-3, with 11 bases that match TRBD2. This CDR3 region has 15 residues. J was trimmed by 6 bases and V by 2 bases; bases with no gene match: 5. Germline CDR1 reads SGHDT; CDR2 reads YYEEEE.

The chain joins TRBV15 to TRBJ2-7; D is tentatively TRBD1 or TRBD2 (6 bases each). V lost 3 bases and J lost 3, with 12 bases in between. The CDR3 extends over 14 amino acids. The germline V gene has CDR1 LNHNV and CDR2 YYDKDF (reference sequence). The CDR3 loop reads CATSRGGIGYEQYF. The CDR3 nucleotides read TGTGCCACCAGCAGGGGGGGCATTGGCTACGAGCAGTACTTC. Filled out from reference TRBV15 and TRBJ2-7, the complete variable domain reads DAMVIQNPRYQVTQFGKPVTLSCSQTLNHNVMYWYQQKSSQAPKLLFHYYDKDFNNEADTPDNFQSRRPNTSFCFLDIRSPGLGDTAMYLCATSRGGIGYEQYFGPGTRLTVT.

On this clonotype: The conserved closing phenylalanine or tryptophan is absent in this CDR3, likely reflecting a read error. V gene TRBV27 combines with J gene TRBJ2-2; D call uncertain. The CDR3 is made up of 16 amino acids. Trimming took 2 bases from V and 0 from J, leaving 10 bases between them. Germline V CDR1 and CDR2: MNHEY, SMNVEV (reference sequence). CDR3 coding DNA: TGTGCCAGCAGTTTACGGCAGACCTCGAACACCGGGGAGCTGTTTTTG. It specifies CASSLRQTSNTGELFL.

This clonotype was observed a few times. This chain uses TRBV7-2 with TRBJ2-1, with D maybe TRBD1 (6 bases). Trimming removed 6 bases at V and 4 bases at J, with 16 bases between. Per the germline V gene, CDR1 is SGHTA and CDR2 is FQGNSA. CDR3 length: 15 amino acids. The CDR3 nucleotides are TGTGCCAGCAGGCAGACAGGCCTGAGGTACAATGAGCAGTTCTTC. Translated, it gives CASRQTGLRYNEQFF.

The J gene is TRBJ2-4, the V gene TRBV20-1; TRBD1 is a possible D gene (5 bases). The CDR3 sequence is 15 residues long. Trimming pared 5 bases from V and 2 bases from J, leaving 16 bases between. Germline V gene sequence: CDR1 DFQATT, CDR2 SNEGSKA (reference sequence). CDR3 coding DNA: TGCAGTGCTCCTCGACAGCCTTCCTCCAAAAACATTCAGTACTTC. Its protein is CSAPRQPSSKNIQYF.

The chain couples TRBV29-1 to TRBJ2-7; D could derive from TRBD1 or TRBD2 (5 bases each). This CDR3 contains 14 residues. The germline V gene encodes CDR1 SQVTM and CDR2 ANQGSEA. V was trimmed by 4 bases and J by 5 bases, leaving 18 bases between them. DNA for the CDR3: TGCAGCGTTGCCCTTGGGACGGCCGGGAACGAGCAGTACTTC. Translation gives CSVALGTAGNEQYF.

The V call is TRBV10-2, the J call TRBJ1-5; D remains unclear. There are 15 residues in the CDR3. In germline, CDR1 is WSHSY, CDR2 SAAADI. Deletions cut 0 bases from V and 1 base from J, with 7 bases between. CDR3 bases: TGCGCCAGCAGTGAGTCCCGGGCGAGCAATCAGCCCCAGCATTTT. Translated, it gives CASSESRASNQPQHF.

The DNA of the CDR3 is TGTGCCAGCAGCGTAGAGACTAGCGGTAATGAGCAGTTCTTC. Translating gives CASSVETSGNEQFF. The chain uses TRBV9 and TRBJ2-1; 9 bases match TRBD2. Germline V gene data show CDR1 as SGDLS and CDR2 as YYNGEE. The CDR3 contains 14 residues. V trimming: 0 bases; J trimming: 7 bases; junction bases outside the gene matches: 2.

This clonotype occurred a few times. This sequence joins TRBV5-1 and TRBJ2-5; tentatively, D is TRBD2 (5 bases). The CDR3 is 13 amino acids. V was shortened by 2 bases and J by 3 bases, with 8 bases between the two germline ends. CDR1 is SGHRS and CDR2 is YFSETQ in the germline V gene. The CDR3 bases are TGCGCCAGCAGCTTTCGGCGGGAAGAGACCCAGTACTTC. Translated: CASSFRREETQYF. Drawing the rest from reference TRBV5-1 and TRBJ2-5, the complete variable domain is KAGVTQTPRYLIKTRGQQVTLSCSPISGHRSVSWYQQTPGQGLQFLFEYFSETQRNKGNFPGRFSGRQFSNSRSEMNVSTLELGDSALYLCASSFRREETQYFGPGTRLLVL.

This clonotype was counted a few times. This chain links TRBV7-2 with TRBJ2-1; D gene ambiguous. This CDR3 has 15 residues. CDR1 SGHTA and CDR2 FQGNSA come from the germline V gene. Trimming removed 4 bases at V and 4 bases at J, with 14 bases between. The CDR3 sequence: CASSSTWILYNEQFF. For the CDR3, the DNA is TGTGCCAGCAGCTCGACTTGGATCCTTTACAATGAGCAGTTCTTC. Using reference TRBV7-2 and TRBJ2-1 for the parts outside the CDR3, the full variable domain is GAGVSQSPSNKVTEKGKDVELRCDPISGHTALYWYRQSLGQGLEFLIYFQGNSAPDKSGLPSDRFSAERTGGSVSTLTIQRTQQEDSAVYLCASSSTWILYNEQFFGPGTRLTVL.

This sequence joins TRBV7-2 and TRBJ2-5, with D possibly TRBD1 on 5 matching bases. With 5 bases removed from V and 2 bases from J, the gap between germline ends came to 15 bases. Germline loops: CDR1 SGHTA, CDR2 FQGNSA. This CDR3 contains 15 residues. Here the CDR3 reads CASSNRQPSQETQYF. The DNA of the CDR3 is TGTGCCAGCAGCAACCGACAGCCCTCACAAGAGACCCAGTACTTC.

J is TRBJ2-7 and V is TRBV6-6, with a possible D match to TRBD1 (6 bases). Germline-derived CDR1 and CDR2 are MNHNY and SVGAGI (reference sequence). Trimming left V 2 bases short and J 12 bases short, with 11 bases between. This CDR3 is built from 11 residues. The CDR3 nucleotides are TGTGCCAGCAGTTACCCCAAGGGGGTGTACTTC. It is translated as CASSYPKGVYF.

DNA for the CDR3: TGTGCCAGCAGCCCTGTTGGGGGGCTAAGCAATCAGCCCCAGCATTTT. Residues: CASSPVGGLSNQPQHF. The chain employs TRBV27 and TRBJ1-5; D may be TRBD1 (6 bases). Per the germline V gene, CDR1 is MNHEY and CDR2 is SMNVEV (reference sequence). V lost 6 bases and J 1 base, leaving 16 bases between the germline ends. The CDR3 is made up of 16 amino acids.

The V and J genes are TRBV7-9 and TRBJ1-1, with D possibly being TRBD1 (6 bases). The germline V gene encodes CDR1 SEHNR and CDR2 FQNEAQ (reference sequence). This CDR3 region has 15 residues. The ends were cut back, 5 bases at V and 0 bases at J, with 13 bases in the middle. CDR3 coding DNA: TGTGCCAGCAGCCCGCGGACAGTTTTGAACACTGAAGCTTTCTTT. It codes for CASSPRTVLNTEAFF.

This rearrangement joins TRBV7-6 to TRBJ2-7; a weak D match, TRBD1 (5 bases). Trimming took 5 bases from V and 2 from J, leaving 16 bases between them. The CDR3 sequence is 15 residues long. In germline, CDR1 is SGHVS, CDR2 FNYEAQ. CDR3 in amino acids: CASSPQWGGAYEQYF. The DNA for the CDR3 is TGTGCCAGCAGCCCCCAGTGGGGCGGAGCCTACGAGCAGTACTTC.

The CDR3 here is CASSRQSTLGNEQFF. The CDR3 DNA reads as TGTGCCAGCAGCCGACAGTCTACCCTAGGCAATGAGCAGTTCTTC. V is TRBV7-9 and J is TRBJ2-1; D is perhaps TRBD1 (5 bases). CDR1 is SEHNR, CDR2 FQNEAQ, per germline (reference sequence). The CDR3 extends over 15 amino acids. The V gene lost 5 bases and the J gene lost 6 bases, with 17 bases spanning the gap.

The chain is built from TRBV12-3 or TRBV12-4 and TRBJ2-5, with a tentative D call TRBD2 (5 bases). This CDR3 spans 13 amino acids. V shed 3 bases and J shed 5 bases, with 10 bases lying between them. CDR3 bases: TGTGCCAGCAGTTTCCGGGATTACGAGACCCAGTACTTC. It encodes CASSFRDYETQYF.

The V gene is TRBV6-6, the J gene TRBJ2-5; D is possibly TRBD1 (6 bases). This CDR3 contains 14 residues. V gave up 6 bases and J gave up 2 bases, with 13 bases separating them. Per the germline V gene, CDR1 is MNHNY and CDR2 is SVGAGI (reference sequence). The CDR3 DNA reads TGTGCCAGCAGGTACCGTGGACAGCAAGAGACCCAGTACTTC. Translation: CASRYRGQQETQYF.

The rearrangement uses TRBV12-3 or TRBV12-4 and TRBJ1-4; the D gene is possibly TRBD1 (6 bases). This CDR3 is 16 amino acids long. Trimming stripped 5 bases from V and 1 base from J, with 14 bases between. The CDR3 nucleotides read TGTGCCAGCAGTAGTCAGGGGTGGCAAACTAATGAAAAACTGTTTTTT. Amino acid sequence: CASSSQGWQTNEKLFF.

There are a few counts of this clonotype. The rearrangement uses TRBV18 and TRBJ2-2; D is perhaps TRBD1 (6 bases). This CDR3 contains 16 residues. The V end lost 8 bases, the J end lost 0 bases, and 16 bases lay between the germline ends. Looked up from germline, CDR1 is KGHSH and CDR2 is LQKENI. The CDR3 reads CASISGVTSNTGELFF. CDR3 in DNA: TGTGCCAGCATATCAGGGGTTACTTCGAACACCGGGGAGCTGTTTTTT.

The V gene is TRBV28, the J gene TRBJ2-1; 10 nucleotides agree with TRBD2. The germline gives CDR1 MDHEN, CDR2 SYDVKM. The V and J ends lost 1 base and 4 bases, in that order; junction bases with no gene match: 4. The CDR3 sequence is 16 residues long. CDR3 in DNA: TGTGCCAGCAGTTTATATGGACTAGCGGCTTACAATGAGCAGTTCTTC. This encodes CASSLYGLAAYNEQFF.

This chain uses TRBV18 with TRBJ1-1; D is possibly TRBD1 (6 bases). The germline V gene encodes CDR1 KGHSH and CDR2 LQKENI. The CDR3 has 15 amino acids. V was trimmed by 7 bases and J by 4 bases, leaving 19 bases between them. This CDR3 reads CASFNYRAEGTEAFF. CDR3 sequence (DNA): TGTGCCAGCTTCAACTACAGGGCCGAGGGCACTGAAGCTTTCTTT.

The chain uses TRBV20-1 and TRBJ2-3; D possibly matches TRBD1 or TRBD2 (6 bases each). V was clipped by 6 bases and J by 2 bases, with 18 bases between them. Germline CDR1 reads DFQATT; CDR2 reads SNEGSKA (reference sequence). The CDR3 is 15 amino acids. CDR3: CSATPGARLTDTQYF. The CDR3 nucleotides read TGCAGTGCGACACCGGGGGCGCGGCTCACAGATACGCAGTATTTT.

The genes are TRBV7-2 and TRBJ1-2; TRBD1 agrees at 8 bases. The CDR3 totals 15 residues. Germline loops: CDR1 SGHTA, CDR2 FQGNSA. V shed 5 bases, J shed 2 bases, and the junction held 7 bases outside the gene matches. CDR3 bases: TGTGCCAGCAGCCATGGACAGGGCCTAAACTATGGCTACACCTTC. Residues: CASSHGQGLNYGYTF.

This chain links TRBV7-8 with TRBJ2-1; TRBD1 matches at 7 bases. Germline CDR1 and CDR2: SGHVS and FQNEAQ. The CDR3 runs 15 residues. V shed 4 bases and J 5 bases; nucleotides not matched to a gene: 8. In DNA, the CDR3 is TGTGCCAGCAGCTCATGGACAGGAGCCCACAATGAGCAGTTCTTC. Translation gives CASSSWTGAHNEQFF.

The table lists this clonotype with a few counts. The V call is TRBV20-1, the J call TRBJ2-5; possibly TRBD2 for D (6 bases). This CDR3 has 13 residues. Trimming left V 5 bases short and J 5 bases short, with 15 bases between. Germline-derived CDR1 and CDR2 are DFQATT and SNEGSKA (reference sequence). The CDR3 nucleotides are TGCAGTGCTCCCCGGGAGCCGAGTGAGACCCAGTACTTC. Translating gives CSAPREPSETQYF.

A few counts support this clonotype. The V gene is TRBV29-1, the J gene TRBJ2-6, with D possibly TRBD1 on 6 matching bases. V lost 4 bases and J lost 4, with 11 bases in between. The CDR3 totals 14 residues. Germline V lookup: CDR1 SQVTM, CDR2 ANQGSEA. DNA for the CDR3: TGCAGCGTTGCAACAGGGACCGGGGCCAACGTCCTGACTTTC. Encoded protein: CSVATGTGANVLTF.

This clonotype was detected a few times. V and J are TRBV9 and TRBJ2-3; D uncertain. The CDR3 covers 14 residues. The V end was cut by 0 bases, the J end by 4 bases, with 9 bases between. The germline V gene has CDR1 SGDLS and CDR2 YYNGEE. CDR3: CASSVVAGPDTQYF. The CDR3 DNA reads as TGTGCCAGCAGCGTAGTGGCAGGCCCAGATACGCAGTATTTT.

This clonotype was recorded at least ten times. The genes are TRBV2 and TRBJ1-5; 8 bases are a match to TRBD1. CDR3 length: 16 amino acids. Trimming at V came to 7 bases and at J to 1 base, leaving 9 bases not matched to a gene. Per the germline V gene, CDR1 is SNHLY and CDR2 is FYNNEI. The CDR3 reads CASTPWRDRSNQPQHF. CDR3 nucleotide sequence: TGTGCCAGCACCCCCTGGAGGGACAGGAGCAATCAGCCCCAGCATTTT.

The chain has TRBV20-1 and TRBJ2-1, with D perhaps being TRBD1 or TRBD2 (5 bases each). The V end lost 5 bases, the J end lost 3 bases, and 32 bases lay between the germline ends. The CDR3 extends over 20 amino acids. Germline CDR1 and CDR2: DFQATT and SNEGSKA (reference sequence). The CDR3 DNA reads TGCAGTGCTGTAGTTTGGGGGAACTTGCCCTTTTTTAGCGTCTACAATGAGCAGTTCTTC. It encodes CSAVVWGNLPFFSVYNEQFF.